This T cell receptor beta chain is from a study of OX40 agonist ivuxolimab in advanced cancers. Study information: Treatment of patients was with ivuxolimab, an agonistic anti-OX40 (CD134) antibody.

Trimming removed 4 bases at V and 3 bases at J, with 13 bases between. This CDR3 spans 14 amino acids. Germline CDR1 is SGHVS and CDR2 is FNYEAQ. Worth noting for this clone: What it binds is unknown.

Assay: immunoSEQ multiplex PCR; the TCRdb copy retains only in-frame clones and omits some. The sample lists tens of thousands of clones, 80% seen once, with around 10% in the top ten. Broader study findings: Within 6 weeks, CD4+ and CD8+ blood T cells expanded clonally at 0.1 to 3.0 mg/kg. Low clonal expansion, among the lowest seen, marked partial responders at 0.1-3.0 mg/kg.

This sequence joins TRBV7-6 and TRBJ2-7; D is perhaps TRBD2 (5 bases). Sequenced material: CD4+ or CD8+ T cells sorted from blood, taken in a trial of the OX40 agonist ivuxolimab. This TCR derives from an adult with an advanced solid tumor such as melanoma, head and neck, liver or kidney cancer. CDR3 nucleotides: TGTGCCAGCAGCTCAGGTGACCGGGGCTACGAGCAGTACTTC. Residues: CASSSGDRGYEQYF.